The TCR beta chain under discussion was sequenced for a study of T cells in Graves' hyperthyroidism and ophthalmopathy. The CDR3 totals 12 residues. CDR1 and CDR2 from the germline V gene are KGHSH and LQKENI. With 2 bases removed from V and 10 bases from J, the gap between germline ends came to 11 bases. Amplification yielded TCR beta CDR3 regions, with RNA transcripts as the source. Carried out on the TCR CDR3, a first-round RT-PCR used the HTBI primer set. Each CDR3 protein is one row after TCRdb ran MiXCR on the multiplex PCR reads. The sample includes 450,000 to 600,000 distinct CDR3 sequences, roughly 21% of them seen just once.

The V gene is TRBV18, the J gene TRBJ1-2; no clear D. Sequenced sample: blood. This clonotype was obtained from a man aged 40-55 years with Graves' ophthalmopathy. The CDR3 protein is CASSPAASDYTF. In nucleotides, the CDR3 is TGTGCCAGCTCACCAGCAGCCTCAGACTACACCTTC.